These T cell receptor beta chains were read from a single sample in a study of blood T cells in healthy people across ages. TCRdb used MiXCR to reprocess the 5' RACE reads, holding one entry per CDR3 protein. This repertoire shows about 720,000 distinct CDR3 sequences, about 25% found once; its top ten account for approximately 4%. A further study also used this sample, focusing on T cells of mothers and their children.

Material: blood. The receptors were sampled from a boy younger than 18 in good health. Each CDR3 is given with its conserved first and last residue. Each record gives: V gene, J gene, clone size, D gene, CDR3 length, CDR3 DNA, CDR3 protein. A D gene is named only where the DNA matches it firmly. The size entry is marked missing in some rows and otherwise reads once, few, many or a size class.

V: TRBV7-9; J: TRBJ2-3; size: -; D: -; length: 14; DNA: TGTGCCAGCAGCGGAACATATAGCACAGATACGCAGTATTTT; CDR3: CASSGTYSTDTQYF
V: TRBV5-1; J: TRBJ2-6; size: -; D: -; length: 16; DNA: TGCGCCAGCAGCTTACCTACGGAACCTGGGGCCAACGTCCTGACTTTC; CDR3: CASSLPTEPGANVLTF
V: TRBV2; J: TRBJ2-7; size: -; D: TRBD1; length: 16; DNA: TGTGCCAGCAGTGAAGTCCCCGAGACAGGGAGCTACGAGCAGTACTTC; CDR3: CASSEVPETGSYEQYF
V: TRBV7-9; J: TRBJ2-5; size: once; D: -; length: 15; DNA: TGTGCCAGCAGCCAATCTAGGGGGTCGTTTGAGACCCAGTACTTC; CDR3: CASSQSRGSFETQYF
V: TRBV3-1; J: TRBJ2-7; size: few; D: -; length: 12; DNA: TGTGCCAGCAGCCCCAAGGCCGACGAGCAGTACTTC; CDR3: CASSPKADEQYF
V: TRBV5-5; J: TRBJ1-1; size: few; D: -; length: 17; DNA: TGTGCCAGCAGCACCCATCCGGAGCTAACTACGAACACTGAAGCTTTCTTT; CDR3: CASSTHPELTTNTEAFF
V: TRBV6-1; J: TRBJ2-4; size: few; D: TRBD2; length: 16; DNA: TGTGCCAGCAGTGAGGACATAGCGGGAGTGTGGAGCATTCAGTACTTC; CDR3: CASSEDIAGVWSIQYF
V: TRBV7-2; J: TRBJ2-7; size: -; D: -; length: 12; DNA: TGTGCCAGCAGCTCACAGACCCACGAGCAGTACTTC; CDR3: CASSSQTHEQYF
V: TRBV27; J: TRBJ1-4; size: few; D: -; length: 16; DNA: TGTGCCAGCAGCCTGAATTCAGGGTCAACTAATGAAAAACTGTTTTTT; CDR3: CASSLNSGSTNEKLFF
V: TRBV7-3; J: TRBJ2-1; size: -; D: TRBD2; length: 19; DNA: TGTGCCAGCAGCTTAACGTTAAAGGCTAGCGGGAGGGCCTACAATGAGCAGTTCTTC; CDR3: CASSLTLKASGRAYNEQFF
V: TRBV11-1; J: TRBJ2-2; size: -; D: TRBD2; length: 16; DNA: TGTGCCAGCAGCTCGGGACTAGCGCTGAACACCGGGGAGCTGTTTTTT; CDR3: CASSSGLALNTGELFF
V: TRBV29-1; J: TRBJ2-4; size: -; D: -; length: 13; DNA: TGCAGCGTTGATACTACAGGGACGAACATTCAGTACTTC; CDR3: CSVDTTGTNIQYF
V: TRBV2; J: TRBJ1-1; size: -; D: -; length: 14; DNA: TGTGCCAGCAGCGGACAGATTCGGCGGACTGAAGCTTTCTTT; CDR3: CASSGQIRRTEAFF
V: TRBV13; J: TRBJ2-7; size: -; D: TRBD1; length: 13; DNA: TGTGCCAGCAGCACTCAGGGGGCGAGCGAGCAGTACTTC; CDR3: CASSTQGASEQYF
V: TRBV28; J: TRBJ2-1; size: -; D: TRBD2; length: 16; DNA: TGTGCCAGCAGCTTGATGGGACTAGCGGGAGACAATGAGCAGTTCTTC; CDR3: CASSLMGLAGDNEQFF
V: TRBV7-2; J: TRBJ2-3; size: few; D: TRBD2; length: 16; DNA: TGTGCCAGCAGCTTAGTGCCTAGCGGGGGCACAGATACGCAGTATTTT; CDR3: CASSLVPSGGTDTQYF
V: TRBV7-9; J: TRBJ2-7; size: -; D: -; length: 13; DNA: TGTGCCAGCAGCTTCGTAGGGGGAGACGAGCAGTACTTC; CDR3: CASSFVGGDEQYF
V: TRBV27; J: TRBJ2-7; size: -; D: -; length: 14; DNA: TGTGCCAGCAGTCAGACAGAAGGTATAGGTGAGCAGTACTTC; CDR3: CASSQTEGIGEQYF
V: TRBV7-2; J: TRBJ1-1; size: -; D: -; length: 16; DNA: TGTGCCAGCAGCCCCGCAGGAGGTAAGATGAACACTGAAGCTTTCTTT; CDR3: CASSPAGGKMNTEAFF
V: TRBV12-3/TRBV12-4; J: TRBJ2-1; size: -; D: TRBD1; length: 14; DNA: TGTGCCAGCAGACCCGAACAGGGGGCTGGTGAGCAGTTCTTC; CDR3: CASRPEQGAGEQFF
V: TRBV7-9; J: TRBJ2-7; size: few; D: -; length: 17; DNA: TGTGCCAGCAGCCCTAGAGGGGAGAATCGTCTCTCCTACGAGCAGTACTTC; CDR3: CASSPRGENRLSYEQYF
V: TRBV2; J: TRBJ2-2; size: -; D: -; length: 13; DNA: TGTGCCAGCAGTGTAACAATAACGGGGGAGCTGTTTTTT; CDR3: CASSVTITGELFF
V: TRBV28; J: TRBJ2-7; size: few; D: -; length: 13; DNA: TGTGCCAGCAGTTTAACTGGGGGCTCCGAGCAGTACTTC; CDR3: CASSLTGGSEQYF
V: TRBV4-2; J: TRBJ2-7; size: few; D: -; length: 16; DNA: TGTGCCAGCAGCCAAGAATTAGGGACTGCCTCCTACGAGCAGTACTTC; CDR3: CASSQELGTASYEQYF
V: TRBV4-1; J: TRBJ1-1; size: few; D: -; length: 15; DNA: TGCGCCAGCAGCCAACAGGACCGAGTGAACACTGAAGCTTTCTTT; CDR3: CASSQQDRVNTEAFF
V: TRBV20-1; J: TRBJ1-2; size: -; D: -; length: 13; DNA: TGCAGTGCTAGAGAGACTTACGGGTATGGCTACACCTTC; CDR3: CSARETYGYGYTF
V: TRBV7-9; J: TRBJ2-7; size: -; D: -; length: 14; DNA: TGTGCCAGCAGCTCGCCGTTCAACAGCTACGAGCAGTACTTC; CDR3: CASSSPFNSYEQYF
V: TRBV20-1; J: TRBJ2-5; size: few; D: TRBD1; length: 14; DNA: TGCAGTGCTAGAAGTGACAGGGCACAAGAGACCCAGTACTTC; CDR3: CSARSDRAQETQYF
V: TRBV7-9; J: TRBJ2-7; size: -; D: -; length: 14; DNA: TGTGCCAGCAGCTTAGTCAGAGGGAACTACGAGCAGTACTTC; CDR3: CASSLVRGNYEQYF
V: TRBV7-9; J: TRBJ2-5; size: -; D: TRBD1; length: 15; DNA: TGTGCCAGCAGGGCGGGACAGGGGGCGGAGGAGACCCAGTACTTC; CDR3: CASRAGQGAEETQYF
V: TRBV9; J: TRBJ2-3; size: -; D: TRBD1; length: 15; DNA: TGTGCCAGCACCCCTCAAGGGACAGGCAGAGATACGCAGTATTTT; CDR3: CASTPQGTGRDTQYF
V: TRBV5-5; J: TRBJ1-2; size: -; D: TRBD1; length: 14; DNA: TGTGCCAGCAGCTCGCCTGACAGGGGTTATGGCTACACCTTC; CDR3: CASSSPDRGYGYTF
V: TRBV14; J: TRBJ1-3; size: few; D: -; length: 20; DNA: TGTGCCAGCAGCCAGTCCGCTCCCCGGGACATTCATATCTCTGGAAACACCATATATTTT; CDR3: CASSQSAPRDIHISGNTIYF
V: TRBV29-1; J: TRBJ2-5; size: -; D: -; length: 14; DNA: TGCAGCGTTGTTGGTGGGGGGCATGGAGAGACCCAGTACTTC; CDR3: CSVVGGGHGETQYF
V: TRBV3-1; J: TRBJ2-7; size: -; D: TRBD2; length: 17; DNA: TGTGCCAGCAGCCAAGGACAAGGGCTAGCGGACGACTACGAGCAGTACTTC; CDR3: CASSQGQGLADDYEQYF
V: TRBV4-3; J: TRBJ1-1; size: many; D: -; length: 14; DNA: TGCGCCAGCAGCCAAGGGCAGGGCAACACTGAAGCTTTCTTT; CDR3: CASSQGQGNTEAFF
V: TRBV7-3; J: TRBJ2-1; size: -; D: TRBD1; length: 11; DNA: TGTGCCAGCACCTCAGGGGGTGAGCAGTTCTTC; CDR3: CASTSGGEQFF
V: TRBV29-1; J: TRBJ2-1; size: -; D: TRBD2; length: 15; DNA: TGCAGCGTTGACTCTAGCGGGAGTACCTACAATGAGCAGTTCTTC; CDR3: CSVDSSGSTYNEQFF
V: TRBV12-3/TRBV12-4; J: TRBJ2-5; size: once; D: -; length: 15; DNA: TGTGCCAGCAGTTTAGGACCAACTTCAGAAGAGACCCAGTACTTC; CDR3: CASSLGPTSEETQYF
V: TRBV6-6; J: TRBJ2-7; size: few; D: TRBD2; length: 15; DNA: TGTGCCAGCAGTTCGGCCGGGACTATTACCTACGAGCAGTACTTC; CDR3: CASSSAGTITYEQYF
V: TRBV20-1; J: TRBJ2-3; size: -; D: -; length: 15; DNA: TGCAGTGCTATCCCTGCGCGGGGATACACAGATACGCAGTATTTT; CDR3: CSAIPARGYTDTQYF
V: TRBV6-2/TRBV6-3; J: TRBJ1-1; size: -; D: -; length: 11; DNA: TGTGCCTCGGGGAGGGTCACTGAAGCTTTCTTT; CDR3: CASGRVTEAFF
V: TRBV7-9; J: TRBJ2-2; size: -; D: TRBD2; length: 16; DNA: TGTGCCAGCAGCTCCCTAGCGGGGGGGGACACCGGGGAGCTGTTTTTT; CDR3: CASSSLAGGDTGELFF
V: TRBV6-2/TRBV6-3; J: TRBJ2-7; size: -; D: -; length: 15; DNA: TGTGCCAGCACAAGGGACACGTTGGCCGGGTTCGAGCAGTACTTC; CDR3: CASTRDTLAGFEQYF
V: TRBV9; J: TRBJ2-5; size: -; D: -; length: 20; DNA: TGTGCCAGCAGCGTAGGAGAGGAGGAGAAGGGTAATCTGAAACAAGAGACCCAGTACTTC; CDR3: CASSVGEEEKGNLKQETQYF
V: TRBV5-1; J: TRBJ2-7; size: -; D: -; length: 14; DNA: TGCGCCAGCAGCTTGGAGCATTCAACCTGCGAGCAGTACTTC; CDR3: CASSLEHSTCEQYF
V: TRBV29-1; J: TRBJ1-2; size: few; D: -; length: 12; DNA: TGCAGCGTGTCAACAGGGATTTTCGGCTACACCTTC; CDR3: CSVSTGIFGYTF
V: TRBV6-1; J: TRBJ2-7; size: few; D: -; length: 12; DNA: TGTGCCAGCAGTGGACAGGATTTCGAGCAGTACTTC; CDR3: CASSGQDFEQYF
V: TRBV29-1; J: TRBJ2-3; size: many; D: TRBD2; length: 14; DNA: TGCAGCGTCGCCCAAGGACTAGCCACAGATACGCAGTATTTT; CDR3: CSVAQGLATDTQYF
V: TRBV19; J: TRBJ1-5; size: few; D: TRBD1; length: 19; DNA: TGTGCCAGTAGTATAGGCGGCAGGGGGCGCAGAGGGGGCAATCAGCCCCAGCATTTT; CDR3: CASSIGGRGRRGGNQPQHF
V: TRBV27; J: TRBJ2-3; size: -; D: -; length: 15; DNA: TGTGCCAGCAGTTCATCTAGCGCTAGCACAGATACGCAGTATTTT; CDR3: CASSSSSASTDTQYF
V: TRBV27; J: TRBJ2-5; size: few; D: -; length: 15; DNA: TGTGCCAGCAGGGCGAATGATGGGGGGAAAGAGACCCAGTACTTC; CDR3: CASRANDGGKETQYF
V: TRBV28; J: TRBJ2-5; size: -; D: TRBD2; length: 15; DNA: TGTGCCAGCAGTTTCCAGAGCGGGATACGGGAGACCCAGTACTTC; CDR3: CASSFQSGIRETQYF
V: TRBV9; J: TRBJ2-7; size: -; D: -; length: 14; DNA: TGTGCCAGCAGCGTAAGCCAGGGTCTAGCTGAGCAGTACTTC; CDR3: CASSVSQGLAEQYF
V: TRBV29-1; J: TRBJ1-2; size: few; D: TRBD1; length: 15; DNA: TGCAGCGTTGAATGGCCAGGGGGGTTCTATCATGGCTACACCTTC; CDR3: CSVEWPGGFYHGYTF
V: TRBV12-3/TRBV12-4; J: TRBJ2-5; size: -; D: TRBD2; length: 14; DNA: TGTGCCAGCACCCTCTGGGGGGGAGAAGAGACCCAGTACTTC; CDR3: CASTLWGGEETQYF
V: TRBV4-3; J: TRBJ2-5; size: -; D: -; length: 12; DNA: TGCGCCAGCAGCCAAGATTCCGGGACCCAGTACTTC; CDR3: CASSQDSGTQYF
V: TRBV29-1; J: TRBJ1-2; size: once; D: -; length: 16; DNA: TGCAGCGCCTCCATGGTTGCAGGGAGGGGCAACTATGGCTACACCTTC; CDR3: CSASMVAGRGNYGYTF
V: TRBV28; J: TRBJ2-1; size: few; D: TRBD2; length: 15; DNA: TGTGCCAGCAGCTCCGGGACTAGCGGAAACAATGAGCAGTTCTTC; CDR3: CASSSGTSGNNEQFF